A selection of T cell receptor beta chains follows, all from one sample in a study of T cells in Graves' hyperthyroidism and ophthalmopathy. TCRdb re-derived calls from the multiplex PCR reads in MiXCR, one entry per CDR3 protein. Of a few hundred thousand distinct CDR3 sequences listed, 11% to 15% are singletons. The material sequenced was blood. The receptors were gathered from a woman in her twenties or thirties with Graves' hyperthyroidism that later progressed to Graves' ophthalmopathy. Both conserved end residues are part of each CDR3. D genes are given only for firm matches. Size values are once, few and many counts, or a class for expanded clones, and some rows have none.

D: -; size: many; V: TRBV19; J: TRBJ1-1; CDR3: CASNTPGIGVAFF; DNA: TGTGCCAGTAACACCCCGGGGATCGGCGTGGCTTTCTTT
D: -; size: -; V: TRBV3-1; J: TRBJ2-7; CDR3: CASSQEGARYEQYF; DNA: TGTGCCAGCAGCCAAGAGGGAGCAAGATACGAGCAGTACTTC
D: TRBD1; size: many; V: TRBV27; J: TRBJ2-7; CDR3: CASSRTGTGTYEQYF; DNA: TGTGCCAGCAGCCGAACCGGGACAGGGACTTACGAGCAGTACTTC
D: -; size: -; V: TRBV13; J: TRBJ1-6; CDR3: CASSSGPQRNSPLHF; DNA: TGTGCCAGCAGCTCAGGACCTCAGAGAAATTCACCCCTCCACTTT
D: -; size: few; V: TRBV4-1; J: TRBJ1-1; CDR3: CASSQQQTSMNTEAFF; DNA: TGCGCCAGCAGCCAACAACAGACAAGCATGAACACTGAAGCTTTCTTT
D: TRBD2; size: many; V: TRBV28; J: TRBJ2-3; CDR3: CASSPSGLAGAADTQYF; DNA: TGTGCCAGCAGTCCCTCAGGACTAGCGGGAGCCGCAGATACGCAGTATTTT
D: -; size: -; V: TRBV7-2; J: TRBJ2-7; CDR3: CASSLGAGAGYEQYF; DNA: TGTGCCAGCAGCTTAGGGGCAGGGGCTGGCTACGAGCAGTACTTC
D: -; size: -; V: TRBV6-1; J: TRBJ2-5; CDR3: CASSRGGSAPEETQYF; DNA: TGTGCCAGCAGTAGAGGGGGGTCAGCGCCCGAAGAGACCCAGTACTTC
D: TRBD1; size: many; V: TRBV28; J: TRBJ2-7; CDR3: CASSTPGQGKGYEQYF; DNA: TGTGCCAGCAGTACGCCGGGACAGGGTAAGGGCTACGAGCAGTACTTC
D: -; size: -; V: TRBV5-1; J: TRBJ2-2; CDR3: CASSPTLPGPGHLNTGELFF; DNA: TGCGCCAGCAGCCCCACGCTACCTGGGCCGGGACACCTGAACACCGGGGAGCTGTTTTTT
D: -; size: many; V: TRBV12-3/TRBV12-4; J: TRBJ2-7; CDR3: CASSWRGIGYEQYF; DNA: TGTGCCAGCAGTTGGAGAGGGATTGGCTACGAGCAGTACTTC
D: TRBD2; size: many; V: TRBV20-1; J: TRBJ2-1; CDR3: CSARETLAGGSPEQFF; DNA: TGCAGTGCTAGAGAAACACTAGCGGGAGGCAGTCCTGAGCAGTTCTTC
D: -; size: many; V: TRBV12-3/TRBV12-4; J: TRBJ1-3; CDR3: CASSGQGSSGNTIYF; DNA: TGTGCCAGCAGCGGGCAGGGGAGCTCTGGAAACACCATATATTTT
D: -; size: many; V: TRBV2; J: TRBJ2-2; CDR3: CASSDRAVNTGELFF; DNA: TGTGCCAGCAGTGATAGGGCAGTGAACACCGGGGAGCTGTTTTTT
D: TRBD1; size: many; V: TRBV11-3; J: TRBJ2-7; CDR3: CASGDSRNYEQYF; DNA: TGTGCCAGTGGGGACAGCCGAAACTACGAGCAGTACTTC
D: TRBD2; size: many; V: TRBV28; J: TRBJ2-5; CDR3: CASSFGGRAETQYF; DNA: TGTGCCAGCAGTTTCGGCGGGAGGGCCGAGACCCAGTACTTC
D: -; size: -; V: TRBV10-3; J: TRBJ1-4; CDR3: CAISESAGTISEKLFF; DNA: TGTGCCATCAGTGAGTCCGCCGGGACCATAAGCGAAAAACTGTTTTTT
D: -; size: few; V: TRBV29-1; J: TRBJ2-5; CDR3: CSVEAFDNPEGVETQYF; DNA: TGCAGCGTTGAAGCCTTTGACAATCCGGAAGGGGTTGAGACCCAGTACTTC
D: TRBD1; size: few; V: TRBV7-9; J: TRBJ2-1; CDR3: CASSLKLGTGGDGREVTYNEQFF; DNA: TGTGCCAGCAGCTTAAAGCTCGGGACAGGGGGCGACGGGCGGGAGGTTACCTACAATGAGCAGTTCTTC
D: TRBD1; size: many; V: TRBV6-1; J: TRBJ1-5; CDR3: CASSEKFGTGYTQPQHF; DNA: TGTGCCAGCAGTGAAAAATTTGGGACAGGGTATACTCAGCCCCAGCATTTT